Shown below are 4 T cell receptor beta chains from a single sample sequenced in a study of graft-versus-host responses after intestinal transplantation (dated by TCRdb to the early 2020s). Library method: the immunoSEQ multiplex PCR assay. In its TCRdb copy, this immuneACCESS table keeps in-frame sequences only and misses some clones. Where compared with another copy, unresolved V genes explain less than half of these, and the others have no known cause. This sample gives around 110,000 clones in total; 90% of them show up just once. Approximately 0.17% of the sample goes to the ten largest clones. This specimen's time point label, per the study, means: cells obtained before transplantation from donor or recipient. These receptors' antigens are unknown. The sequenced sample was unstimulated CD4+ T cells sorted from spleen or lymph node cells, obtained before intestinal transplant. Source of these receptors: a human donor who received an intestinal transplant.

This chain uses TRBV7-2 with TRBJ2-3, with TRBD2 as a possible D gene (6 bases). CDR3 length equals 16 residues. With 4 bases removed from V and 1 base from J, the gap between germline ends came to 15 bases. Looked up from germline, CDR1 is SGHTA and CDR2 is FQGNSA. CDR3 nucleotides: TGTGCCAGCAGCTGGTGGAGGGCCAAGGGCACAGATACGCAGTATTTT. It is translated as CASSWWRAKGTDTQYF.

The table lists this clone with a count of one. The rearrangement uses TRBV4-1 and TRBJ2-1, with 9 bases aligning to TRBD2. V lost 3 bases to trimming and J lost 4 bases; unmatched junction nucleotides: 7. Germline assignment: CDR1 MGHRA and CDR2 YSYEKL. The CDR3 totals 16 residues. The CDR3 sequence is CASSHRLADIYNEQFF. CDR3 bases: TGCGCCAGCAGCCACCGACTAGCGGACATTTACAATGAGCAGTTCTTC.

The chain uses TRBV9 and TRBJ1-6, with D unresolved. The ends were cut back, 0 bases at V and 0 bases at J, with 7 bases in the middle. Per the germline V gene, CDR1 is SGDLS and CDR2 is YYNGEE. This CDR3 comprises 16 residues. The CDR3 loop reads CASSVDPSSYNSPLHF. CDR3 nucleotides: TGTGCCAGCAGCGTAGATCCGAGCTCCTATAATTCACCCCTCCACTTT.

This rearrangement joins TRBV5-1 to TRBJ2-5; D call uncertain. The CDR3 consists of 12 residues. Germline assignment: CDR1 SGHRS and CDR2 YFSETQ. Between the trimmed V and J ends, which lost 2 bases and 2 bases, there was a span of 4 bases. CDR3 nucleotide sequence: TGCGCCAGCAGCTTCCCACAAGAGACCCAGTACTTC. Its protein product is CASSFPQETQYF.